Sequencing of this T cell receptor beta chain was carried out in a study of radiotherapy plus CTLA-4 blockade in lung cancer. Study-wide findings and caveats: Blood-borne expansion of tumor-derived TCR clones followed radiotherapy plus ipilimumab.

TCRdb's copy holds only in-frame clones and misses some; the assay was immunoSEQ multiplex PCR. The data show approximately 65,000 clones, with around 77% seen just once and approximately 4.4% held by the top ten. The germline V and J ends were trimmed by 5 bases and 5 bases, with 16 bases remaining between them. The CDR3 loop spans 14 amino acids. Germline V CDR1 and CDR2: SGHTA, FQGNSA. Of note for this clone: Its antigen is not identified.

Those patients who had chemo-refractory metastatic non-small-cell lung cancer were given focal radiation along with CTLA-4 blockade through ipilimumab. V gene TRBV7-2 combines with J gene TRBJ2-7; D is ambiguous. This TCR derives from a human donor with non-small cell lung cancer who had a complete response to radiotherapy plus ipilimumab. The sequencing here drew on peripheral blood, taken from a patient treated with radiotherapy plus ipilimumab. The DNA of the CDR3 is TGTGCCAGCAGCATCTGGGCTCCGACGAACGAGCAGTACTTC. It specifies CASSIWAPTNEQYF. The full variable domain, rest sourced from reference TRBV7-2 and TRBJ2-7, is GAGVSQSPSNKVTEKGKDVELRCDPISGHTALYWYRQSLGQGLEFLIYFQGNSAPDKSGLPSDRFSAERTGGSVSTLTIQRTQQEDSAVYLCASSIWAPTNEQYFGPGTRLTVT.